This TCR beta chain appears in the sequencing data of a study of T cells after yellow fever vaccination. Findings and limits, study-wide: Of the clonotypes, a small share occurred in both CD4 and CD8 compartments. A weaker secondary response peaked on day 5, the primary on day 15. The study re-detected most primary-vaccination clones after the booster (roughly 95% CD4, around 89% CD8).

Generation of TCR cDNA used 5'RACE template switching (which added a universal primer site and UMIs). A single record per CDR3 protein comes from TCRdb applying MiXCR to the 5' RACE reads. The repertoire has about 94,000 distinct CDR3 sequences, about 8.4% of them found once; the top ten carry 16%. Trimming took 1 base from V and 8 from J, leaving 6 bases between them. The CDR3 runs 12 residues. Germline values: CDR1 SGDLS, CDR2 YYNGEE. The source material was CD8+ T cells not binding an NS4B(214-222) dextramer, sorted from PBMCs, sampled around 15 days after the first yellow fever vaccination. The rearrangement joins TRBV9 to TRBJ2-2, with D unclear. This clonotype was sampled from a man aged 18 to 35 who received the YFV17D yellow fever vaccine. CDR3: CASSVSSGELFF. CDR3 in DNA: TGTGCCAGCAGCGTATCATCGGGGGAGCTGTTTTTT.